One sample yielded the 22 T cell receptor beta chains listed below, sequenced in a study of T cell changes during pregnancy in multiple sclerosis. The data were produced by immunoSEQ multiplex PCR, yet TCRdb's version contains in-frame clones alone and is incomplete. The data hold 100,000 or so clones, with around 90% observed a single time. The sequencing used peripheral blood, collected in the second trimester of pregnancy. Receptor source: a female donor with multiple sclerosis, enrolled in a pregnancy study.

The rearrangement links TRBV30 to TRBJ2-7; TRBD1 matches at 7 bases. The V and J ends lost 8 bases and 4 bases, in that order; junction bases with no gene match: 11. This CDR3 contains 13 residues. From germline, CDR1 is GTSNPN and CDR2 SVGIG (reference sequence). CDR3 region: CAGQAPLSYEQYF. In DNA, the CDR3 is TGTGCCGGACAGGCTCCCCTTTCTTACGAGCAGTACTTC.

The chain employs TRBV4-2 and TRBJ2-1; 10 nucleotides align to TRBD2. Trimming at V came to 2 bases and at J to 5 bases, leaving 6 bases not matched to a gene. The CDR3 covers 16 residues. Germline V gene sequence: CDR1 LGHNA, CDR2 YNFKEQ. CDR3 nucleotides: TGTGCCAGCAGCCAAACCAGCGGGGGGGCAAACAATGAGCAGTTCTTC. Protein product: CASSQTSGGANNEQFF.

The J gene is TRBJ2-2, the V gene TRBV7-7; D is possibly TRBD1 (5 bases). The germline V and J ends were trimmed by 5 bases and 7 bases, with 14 bases remaining between them. This CDR3 comprises 14 residues. Germline CDR1 SSHAT, CDR2 FNYEAQ (reference sequence). DNA for the CDR3: TGTGCCAGCAGCCCGGACACTGCTATCGGGGAGCTGTTTTTT. Its translation: CASSPDTAIGELFF.

The sample holds a few counts of this clone. The chain employs TRBV14 and TRBJ1-1, with TRBD1 matching over 7 bases. The trim removed 4 bases at V and 5 bases at J, leaving 10 bases unmatched. The CDR3 spans 15 residues. CDR1 is SGHDN and CDR2 is FVKESK in the germline V gene. CDR3 sequence (DNA): TGTGCCAGCAGCCTTCGACAGGGAGGATCAACTGAAGCTTTCTTT. Its translation: CASSLRQGGSTEAFF. Supplemented by reference TRBV14 and TRBJ1-1, the full variable domain reads EAGVTQFPSHSVIEKGQTVTLRCDPISGHDNLYWYRRVMGKEIKFLLHFVKESKQDESGMPNNRFLAERTGGTYSTLKVQPAELEDSGVYFCASSLRQGGSTEAFFGQGTRLTVV.

The V and J genes are TRBV7-2 and TRBJ1-3; D unresolved. The CDR3 consists of 15 residues. Germline V CDR1 and CDR2: SGHTA, FQGNSA. Trimming removed 0 bases from V and 4 bases from J, with 10 bases in between. The CDR3 sequence: CASSLAGQLGNTIYF. CDR3 nucleotide sequence: TGTGCCAGCAGCTTAGCGGGCCAGTTGGGAAACACCATATATTTT.

The rearrangement uses TRBV5-1 and TRBJ1-4; 9 bases line up with TRBD1. CDR3 length equals 13 residues. Germline values: CDR1 SGHRS, CDR2 YFSETQ. Germline trimming cut 4 bases from V and 7 bases from J; bases unmatched to any gene: 2. The chain's CDR3 is CASSPDRGEKLFF. In nucleotides, the CDR3 is TGCGCCAGCAGCCCGGACAGGGGTGAAAAACTGTTTTTT.

For the CDR3, the DNA is TGTGCCATCAGTGAGTCGTGGGCAGGGCCCATGAGCACAGATACGCAGTATTTT. It is translated as CAISESWAGPMSTDTQYF. The rearrangement links TRBV10-3 to TRBJ2-3, with D possibly being TRBD1 (5 bases). CDR1 and CDR2 (germline): ENHRY, SYGVKD. CDR3 size: 18 residues. Between the trimmed V and J ends, which lost 0 bases and 0 bases, there was a span of 16 bases.

The CDR3 here is CASSPPIPYEQYF. In nucleotides, the CDR3 is TGTGCCAGCTCACCCCCTATCCCCTACGAGCAGTACTTC. This rearrangement joins TRBV18 to TRBJ2-7, with D hard to call. This CDR3 is built from 13 residues. The V gene's germline CDR1 is KGHSH and CDR2 LQKENI. The germline V and J ends were trimmed by 3 bases and 2 bases, with 8 bases remaining between them.

This chain connects TRBV7-3 to TRBJ2-2, with 7 bases lining up with TRBD1. CDR3 length: 14 amino acids. Germline V lookup: CDR1 SGHTA, CDR2 FQGTGA. J lost 7 bases, V lost 6 bases, and 8 bases had no gene match. The CDR3 region is CASSPTGFDGELFF. The CDR3 DNA is TGTGCCAGCAGTCCGACAGGGTTTGACGGGGAGCTGTTTTTT.

The chain employs TRBV14 and TRBJ2-5; D gene unclear. The CDR3 is 13 residues long. The V gene's germline CDR1 is SGHDN and CDR2 FVKESK. V shed 1 base and J shed 7 bases, with 10 bases lying between them. The CDR3 coding sequence is TGTGCCAGCAGCCAAGGAACGACTGGGACCCAGTACTTC. Amino acids: CASSQGTTGTQYF.

In its sample, this clone was seen a few times. The rearrangement links TRBV5-6 to TRBJ2-7, with unresolved D. The CDR3 has 14 residues. Germline V gives CDR1 SGHDT, CDR2 YYEEEE. V was pared by 2 bases and J by 3 bases, with 12 bases between. CDR3 DNA sequence: TGTGCCAGCAGCTTCTTTGTGGGCTACTACGAGCAGTACTTC. Translating gives CASSFFVGYYEQYF.

V gene TRBV7-9 combines with J gene TRBJ1-5, with TRBD1 matching 10 bases. This CDR3 contains 17 residues. CDR1 is SEHNR, CDR2 FQNEAQ, per germline (reference sequence). V dropped 5 bases and J dropped 1; count of bases not matched to a gene: 8. CDR3 in amino acids: CASSTGQGLESNQPQHF. CDR3 nucleotides: TGTGCCAGCAGCACGGGACAGGGGCTTGAGAGCAATCAGCCCCAGCATTTT.

The V call is TRBV9, the J call TRBJ2-7; D may be TRBD2 (5 bases). This CDR3 has 14 amino acids. Germline lookup yields CDR1 SGDLS and CDR2 YYNGEE. Deletions cut 3 bases from V and 0 bases from J, with 10 bases between. In DNA form, the CDR3 reads TGTGCCAGCAGCGCCGAGGACTCCTCCTACGAGCAGTACTTC. This codes for CASSAEDSSYEQYF.

The chain recombines TRBV5-1 with TRBJ1-1, with TRBD1 identical over 7 bases. The CDR3 loop spans 12 amino acids. Germline CDR1 reads SGHRS; CDR2 reads YFSETQ. The V segment lost 4 bases and the J segment 6 bases; nucleotides outside the gene matches: 3. CDR3 coding DNA: TGCGCCAGCAGCAACAGGGGTCCTGAAGCTTTCTTT. Translation: CASSNRGPEAFF.

DNA for the CDR3: TGTGCCAGCAGTCCGAGACAGGGCAGCTACGAGCAGTACTTC. Amino acids: CASSPRQGSYEQYF. The chain couples TRBV27 to TRBJ2-7, with 7 bases that match TRBD1. The CDR3 contains 14 residues. Germline CDR1 and CDR2: MNHEY and SMNVEV (reference sequence). V was pared by 5 bases and J by 3 bases, with 7 bases of the junction left unmatched.

This clone was detected once. V usage is TRBV19 and J usage is TRBJ2-7, with 11 positions matching TRBD2. This CDR3 is built from 15 residues. Trimming took 5 bases from V and 4 from J; bases not matched to a gene: 7. Germline CDR1 LNHDA, CDR2 SQIVND (reference sequence). CDR3 sequence (DNA): TGTGCCAGTAGTGTAACTAGCGGGAGTACGTACGAGCAGTACTTC. The encoded protein is CASSVTSGSTYEQYF.

The chain uses TRBV6-5 and TRBJ2-5, with D possibly TRBD2 on 7 matching bases. The CDR3 covers 14 residues. CDR1 is MNHEY, CDR2 SVGAGI, per germline. V was cut by 5 bases and J by 5 bases, with 15 bases left in between. The CDR3, as DNA: TGTGCCAGCAGTCGAGGGGGGGGGACGGAGACCCAGTACTTC. It yields the protein CASSRGGGTETQYF.

Here the CDR3 DNA reads TGTGCCAGCAATAGGATGGGGACAGTGAACACTGAAGCTTTCTTT. Translation gives CASNRMGTVNTEAFF. This rearrangement joins TRBV2 to TRBJ1-1, with 7 bases aligning to TRBD1. J gave up 0 bases and V 7 bases, and 8 bases lay outside the gene matches. The CDR3 covers 15 residues. Germline V CDR1 and CDR2: SNHLY, FYNNEI.

The V call is TRBV6-6, the J call TRBJ2-5, with TRBD2 matching over 8 bases. The ends lost 6 bases at V and 0 bases at J; junction bases unmatched: 3. Germline V gene lookup returns CDR1 MNHNY and CDR2 SVGAGI (reference sequence). This CDR3 is 14 amino acids long. The CDR3 bases are TGTGCCAGCAGCACTAGCGGAGACCAAGAGACCCAGTACTTC. It translates to CASSTSGDQETQYF.

The V and J genes are TRBV6-4 and TRBJ2-1; D is possibly TRBD2 (6 bases). Between the trimmed V and J ends, which lost 8 bases and 7 bases, there was a span of 15 bases. CDR1 and CDR2 (germline): MRHNA, SNTAGT. The CDR3 totals 13 residues. Here the CDR3 reads CASHRLDRNEQFF. DNA of the CDR3: TGTGCCAGCCACCGACTAGATCGGAATGAGCAGTTCTTC.

The V call is TRBV7-9, the J call TRBJ2-3, with 7 nucleotides matching TRBD2. The germline V gene encodes CDR1 SEHNR and CDR2 FQNEAQ (reference sequence). The CDR3 is made up of 15 amino acids. Germline trimming cut 3 bases from V and 0 bases from J; bases unmatched to any gene: 3. The CDR3 protein is CASSFGGSSTDTQYF. In DNA, the CDR3 is TGTGCCAGCAGCTTCGGGGGGTCTAGCACAGATACGCAGTATTTT. Looking up the rest from reference TRBV7-9 and TRBJ2-3 gives the full variable domain: DTGVSQNPRHKITKRGQNVTFRCDPISEHNRLYWYRQTLGQGPEFLTYFQNEAQLEKSRLLSDRFSAERPKGSFSTLEIQRTEQGDSAMYLCASSFGGSSTDTQYFGPGTRLTVL.

The chain uses TRBV10-3 and TRBJ2-7; D unresolved. V was cut by 2 bases and J by 5 bases, with 4 bases left in between. Germline V gene lookup returns CDR1 ENHRY and CDR2 SYGVKD. This CDR3 region has 11 residues. The chain's CDR3 is CAISEIDEQYF. The DNA of the CDR3 is TGTGCCATCAGTGAGATCGACGAGCAGTACTTC.